A single sample is the source of the 26 T cell receptor beta chains below, sequenced in a study of Tregs in tolerant kidney transplant recipients. Here immunoSEQ multiplex PCR was the method, and the copy in TCRdb shows in-frame clones only, minus some. Here the sample table reports approximately 6,000 clones. Recipients received nonmyeloablative bone marrow transplants from related graft donors, with transient mixed chimerism. The sequenced sample was CD8+ T cells from blood (PBMCs), obtained 12 months after the transplant. Every receptor here comes from a human patient who received a combined kidney and bone marrow transplant. Some T cells may be the graft donor's.

Of note for this clone: Coverage ceases 3 residues before the CDR3 finishes, and the germline J gene fills in the end. This chain connects TRBV10-2 to TRBJ2-6, with 10 bases lining up with TRBD1. This CDR3 comprises 17 residues. Germline CDR1 and CDR2: WSHSY and SAAADI. V dropped 6 bases and J dropped 5; count of bases not matched to a gene: 10. Partial CDR3 DNA: TGCGCCAGCAGGACGGGACAGGGGACCCTCTGGGCCAACGTC. Translating gives CASRTGQGTLWANV. From start to end, the CDR3 is CASRTGQGTLWANVLTF.

CDR3: CASSGTGARLRGGELFF. CDR3 DNA (partial): TGTGCCAGCAGCGGGACAGGGGCCCGTCTAAGGGGCGGGGAG. The chain combines TRBV9 with TRBJ2-2, with TRBD1 matching over 9 bases. With the read ending 3 residues before the CDR3 end, the germline J gene is used to fill in that end. V gave up 3 bases and J gave up 7 bases; unmatched junction bases: 13. The CDR3 runs to 17 residues. Germline CDR1 and CDR2: SGDLS and YYNGEE.

With respect to this clone: The read ends 3 residues before the CDR3 terminus; that terminus is restored from the germline J gene. The genes are TRBV6-1 and TRBJ1-6; D might be TRBD1 (5 bases). The CDR3 has 16 amino acids. V dropped 0 bases and J dropped 7 bases, with 13 bases sitting between them. Germline V gives CDR1 MNHNS, CDR2 SASEGT. CDR3 DNA, as far as it was read: TGTGCCAGCAGTGAAGCCTGGGGCGGCAGCAATTCACCC. Amino acids: CASSEAWGGSNSP. The whole CDR3 protein is CASSEAWGGSNSPLHF.

About this clone itself: The missing CDR3 end, 3 residues past where the read stops, is filled in from the germline J gene. The chain has TRBV19 and TRBJ2-7; D may be TRBD1 (7 bases). V was shortened by 5 bases and J by 3 bases, with 11 bases between the two germline ends. The CDR3 is 13 residues long. CDR1 is LNHDA and CDR2 is SQIVND in the germline V gene (reference sequence). The CDR3 DNA, read in part, is TGTGCCAGTAGTGCGGGACAGAGCTACGAG. Its protein product is CASSAGQSYE. The complete CDR3 reads CASSAGQSYEQYF.

As for this clone: The read gets to within 3 residues of the CDR3 end, and the germline J gene fills in the rest. The chain employs TRBV7-8 and TRBJ2-7; possible D gene TRBD1, 5 bases. The CDR3 runs to 14 residues. Germline CDR1 is SGHVS and CDR2 is FQNEAQ. Between the trimmed V and J ends, which lost 1 base and 6 bases, there was a span of 13 bases. Partial CDR3 DNA: TGTGCCAGCAGCTTAGTAACTCCAGGGTCCGAG. Amino acids: CASSLVTPGSE. The complete CDR3 reads CASSLVTPGSEQYF.

CDR3 DNA, as far as it was read: TGCAGCGTCCATAAGGGGGATAACTATGGC. The encoded protein is CSVHKGDNYG. The entire CDR3 reads CSVHKGDNYGYTF. The chain is built from TRBV29-1 and TRBJ1-2; D possibly corresponds to TRBD1 (6 bases). The CDR3 end is not reached by the read, which stops 3 residues before it; the germline J gene fills it in. CDR3 length: 13 residues. Germline V gene sequence: CDR1 SQVTM, CDR2 ANQGSEA. With 6 bases removed from V and 1 base from J, the gap between germline ends came to 12 bases.

Concerning this clone itself: The read gets to within 3 residues of the CDR3 end, and the germline J gene fills in the rest. The chain employs TRBV16 and TRBJ2-1, with D possibly being TRBD1 (5 bases). V lost 3 bases, J lost 0 bases, and 9 bases lay in between. From germline, CDR1 is KGHSY and CDR2 FQNENV. The CDR3 runs 15 residues. Partial CDR3 DNA: TGTGCCAGCAGCCACAAGGGGTTCTCCTACAATGAG. Translation: CASSHKGFSYNE. The CDR3 in full is CASSHKGFSYNEQFF.

A remark on this clone: The read comes to an end 3 residues before the CDR3 does, leaving the germline J gene to fill in the end. The rearrangement links TRBV5-1 to TRBJ2-3, with 7 bases fitting TRBD2. This CDR3 has 16 residues. In germline, CDR1 is SGHRS, CDR2 YFSETQ. J gave up 5 bases and V 1 base, and 10 bases lay outside the gene matches. CDR3 bases read: TGCGCCAGCAGCTTGTGGGCGGGGGAATGGAGAGATACG. This sequence encodes CASSLWAGEWRDT. The whole CDR3 sequence is CASSLWAGEWRDTQYF.

As to this clone: The read ends 3 residues before the CDR3 terminus; that terminus is restored from the germline J gene. This chain links TRBV12-3 or TRBV12-4 with TRBJ1-2; D possibly corresponds to TRBD1 (6 bases). Trimming stripped 8 bases from V and 7 bases from J, with 20 bases between. The CDR3 has 14 amino acids. The CDR3 DNA, read in part, is TGTGCCAGCTATAAGAAGGGGGGGGCCGGTGGC. This gives the protein CASYKKGGAGG. The full CDR3 sequence reads CASYKKGGAGGYTF.

The sequenced part of the CDR3 DNA is TGCGCCAGCAGCTTGGCCTTTGCGGGAGGGCTCGAG. Amino acids: CASSLAFAGGLE. In full, the CDR3 is CASSLAFAGGLEQYF. This rearrangement joins TRBV5-1 to TRBJ2-7; 9 nucleotides match TRBD2. Read sequence stops 3 residues before the CDR3 end, and the germline J gene provides the missing end. The CDR3 is made up of 15 amino acids. Looked up from germline, CDR1 is SGHRS and CDR2 is YFSETQ. The V gene end was trimmed by 0 bases and the J gene end by 6 bases; junction bases not matched to a gene: 7. The whole variable domain, remainder taken from reference TRBV5-1 and TRBJ2-7, is KAGVTQTPRYLIKTRGQQVTLSCSPISGHRSVSWYQQTPGQGLQFLFEYFSETQRNKGNFPGRFSGRQFSNSRSEMNVSTLELGDSALYLCASSLAFAGGLEQYFGPGTRLTVT.

This clone shows up as medium-sized by frequency. The read finishes 3 residues shy of the CDR3 end, and the germline J gene is used to complete it. V usage is TRBV28 and J usage is TRBJ2-3; 8 nucleotides line up with TRBD1. Per the germline V gene, CDR1 is MDHEN and CDR2 is SYDVKM. The CDR3 loop spans 12 amino acids. The sequenced part of the CDR3 DNA is TGTGCCAGCACCCCCCCCAGGGGGCCG. Protein sequence: CASTPPRGP. The full CDR3 sequence reads CASTPPRGPQYF.

With regard to this clone: The DNA ends 3 residues before the CDR3 does, and the rest of the CDR3 is filled in from the germline J gene. V gene TRBV7-9 combines with J gene TRBJ1-2, with D unclear. The V end was cut by 1 base, the J end by 7 bases, with 10 bases between. Germline CDR1 reads SEHNR; CDR2 reads FQNEAQ (reference sequence). The CDR3 covers 13 residues. The part of the CDR3 DNA that was read is TGTGCCAGCAGCTTAGTGGCAGATTTTGGC. It codes for CASSLVADFG. The full-length CDR3 reads as CASSLVADFGYTF.

Comments on this clone: From the germline J gene comes the end of the CDR3, since the read stops 3 residues before it. The chain combines TRBV19 with TRBJ2-4; maybe TRBD2 (5 bases). This CDR3 is built from 16 residues. Trimming shortened V by 5 bases and J by 1 base, and 15 bases separated the two germline ends. CDR1 is LNHDA, CDR2 SQIVND, per germline (reference sequence). The DNA read from the CDR3 is TGTGCCAGTAGTCCCCGGGGTGATGGGGCCAAAAACATT. It yields the protein CASSPRGDGAKNI. The CDR3 reads in full as CASSPRGDGAKNIQYF.

Of note for this clone: The DNA ends 3 residues before the CDR3 does, and the rest of the CDR3 is filled in from the germline J gene. V and J are TRBV7-9 and TRBJ2-3, with 13 positions matching TRBD2. The J segment lost 6 bases and the V segment lost 6 bases, leaving 6 bases of the junction unmatched. Looked up from germline, CDR1 is SEHNR and CDR2 is FQNEAQ (reference sequence). The CDR3 runs to 15 residues. CDR3 region: CASRRTSGSRDTQYF. The sequenced CDR3 bases are TGTGCCAGCAGGCGGACTAGCGGGAGTCGCGATACG. Complete variable domain (other parts from reference TRBV7-9 and TRBJ2-3): DTGVSQNPRHKITKRGQNVTFRCDPISEHNRLYWYRQTLGQGPEFLTYFQNEAQLEKSRLLSDRFSAERPKGSFSTLEIQRTEQGDSAMYLCASRRTSGSRDTQYFGPGTRLTVL.

The CDR3 here is CASSLESGGRYNEQFF. CDR3 bases read: TGCGCCAGCAGCTTGGAGAGCGGGGGGCGATACAATGAG. V is TRBV5-1 and J is TRBJ2-1; 9 bases are shared with TRBD2. The CDR3 goes on 3 residues after the read ends, and that part is filled in from the germline J gene. V shed 0 bases, J shed 4 bases, and the junction held 5 bases outside the gene matches. The CDR3 spans 16 residues. The germline V gene has CDR1 SGHRS and CDR2 YFSETQ.

Regarding this clone: The read falls 3 residues short of the CDR3 end, and the missing part is taken from the germline J gene. The chain uses TRBV29-1 and TRBJ2-1; 11 positions agree with TRBD1. The germline CDR1 and CDR2 sequences are SQVTM and ANQGSEA. This CDR3 is 12 amino acids long. After removal of 7 bases from V and 7 bases from J, the junction contained 3 bases not matched to a gene. The CDR3 here is CSGGTGGNEQFF. The CDR3 bases that were read are TGCAGCGGTGGGACAGGGGGAAATGAG.

Notes on this clone: The read falls 3 residues short of the CDR3 end, and the missing part is taken from the germline J gene. The V gene is TRBV19, the J gene TRBJ2-2; 8 bases agree with TRBD2. V lost 4 bases, J lost 7 bases, and 5 bases stayed unmatched. This CDR3 region has 14 residues. Per the germline V gene, CDR1 is LNHDA and CDR2 is SQIVND (reference sequence). The CDR3: CASSTGLAGGELFF. The CDR3 DNA, read in part, is TGTGCCAGTAGTACCGGACTAGCCGGCGGGGAG.

In regard to this clone: The read ends 3 residues early relative to the CDR3; the germline J gene fills the gap. V gene TRBV12-3 or TRBV12-4 combines with J gene TRBJ1-5; D may be TRBD1 (5 bases). The V and J ends lost 5 bases and 5 bases respectively, with 13 bases between them. The length of the CDR3 is 14 residues. The sequenced part of the CDR3 DNA is TGTGCCAGCAGTACCTTAATGGGGCATCAGCCC. Encoded protein: CASSTLMGHQP. Given in full, the CDR3 is CASSTLMGHQPQHF.

Turning to this clone: From the germline J gene comes the end of the CDR3, since the read stops 3 residues before it. This chain connects TRBV29-1 to TRBJ2-5, with a possible D match to TRBD1 (5 bases). The CDR3 runs to 13 residues. Germline CDR1 is SQVTM and CDR2 is ANQGSEA. Trimming shortened V by 3 bases and J by 7 bases, and 15 bases separated the two germline ends. The DNA read from the CDR3 is TGCAGCGTTGAGGACAACCTGGTCGGGACC. Amino acids: CSVEDNLVGT. The whole CDR3 protein reads CSVEDNLVGTQYF. Based on the CDR3 plus reference TRBV29-1 and TRBJ2-5, the full variable domain is SAVISQKPSRDICQRGTSLTIQCQVDSQVTMMFWYRQQPGQSLTLIATANQGSEATYESGFVIDKFPISRPNLTFSTLTVSNMSPEDSSIYLCSVEDNLVGTQYFGPGTRLLVL.

The sequenced part of the CDR3 DNA is TGCGCCAGCGTAGCGGACTCTAGCACAGATACG. Protein sequence: CASVADSSTDT. In full, the CDR3 is CASVADSSTDTQYF. J is TRBJ2-3 and V is TRBV5-1; tentative D call: TRBD2 (6 bases). The read comes to an end 3 residues before the CDR3 does, leaving the germline J gene to fill in the end. CDR3 length equals 14 residues. Germline lookup yields CDR1 SGHRS and CDR2 YFSETQ. Trimming cost V 7 bases and J 0 bases, with 12 bases left between them.

Considering frequency, this clone is medium-sized. The read halts 3 residues ahead of the CDR3 end, with the missing end drawn from the germline J gene. J is TRBJ2-5 and V is TRBV29-1; TRBD2 matches 8 bases. V shed 5 bases and J 5 bases; nucleotides not matched to a gene: 19. The CDR3 loop spans 17 amino acids. Germline V gene data show CDR1 as SQVTM and CDR2 as ANQGSEA. The DNA read from the CDR3 is TGCAGCGTTACCCTTCTTGCGGGGGGCTCGGGACTTGAGACC. It translates to CSVTLLAGGSGLET. From start to end, the CDR3 is CSVTLLAGGSGLETQYF.

As concerns this clone: The read comes to an end 3 residues before the CDR3 does, leaving the germline J gene to fill in the end. V is TRBV7-9 and J is TRBJ1-1; TRBD1 matches 8 bases. This CDR3 comprises 14 residues. Germline V gene sequence: CDR1 SEHNR, CDR2 FQNEAQ (reference sequence). The CDR3 here is CASSLGTGLFQAFF. The sequenced part of the CDR3 DNA is TGTGCCAGCAGCTTAGGGACAGGGTTATTTCAA.

Worth noting for this clone: The read ends 3 residues shy of where the CDR3 ends; the end is completed using the germline J gene. The chain uses TRBV7-2 and TRBJ2-1, with a weak D call TRBD1 (6 bases). Trimming took 2 bases from V and 9 from J, leaving 17 bases between them. This CDR3 contains 15 residues. Germline CDR1 and CDR2: SGHTA and FQGNSA. The CDR3 is CASSLFSGEMVEQFF. The covered CDR3 bases are TGTGCCAGCAGCTTATTCTCAGGGGAGATGGTTGAG. Variable domain in full (rest from reference TRBV7-2 and TRBJ2-1): GAGVSQSPSNKVTEKGKDVELRCDPISGHTALYWYRQSLGQGLEFLIYFQGNSAPDKSGLPSDRFSAERTGGSVSTLTIQRTQQEDSAVYLCASSLFSGEMVEQFFGPGTRLTVL.

A note on this clone: The CDR3 end is not reached by the read, which stops 3 residues before it; the germline J gene fills it in. The rearrangement joins TRBV11-2 to TRBJ2-5; TRBD2 agrees at 7 bases. The V gene end was trimmed by 1 base and the J gene end by 4 bases; junction bases not matched to a gene: 3. The CDR3 totals 14 residues. Germline V lookup: CDR1 SGHAT, CDR2 FQNNGV. The CDR3 protein is CASSLGGGGETQYF. The CDR3 DNA, read in part, is TGTGCCAGCAGCTTAGGCGGCGGGGGAGAGACC.

In terms of frequency, this clone is medium-sized (0.01 to 0.1%). The CDR3 DNA, read in part, is TGCAGTGCTCATCAGCCCCAAGCGGGAAGCTCCTACAATGAG. Translated: CSAHQPQAGSSYNE. The CDR3 reads in full as CSAHQPQAGSSYNEQFF. V and J are TRBV20-1 and TRBJ2-1; 7 bases match TRBD2. The sequenced fragment ends 3 residues before the CDR3 boundary, so the rest is inferred from the germline J gene. The CDR3 totals 17 residues. V was pared by 5 bases and J by 0 bases, with 13 bases of the junction left unmatched. The germline V gene encodes CDR1 DFQATT and CDR2 SNEGSKA (reference sequence).

As to this clone: The read stops 3 residues short of the end of the CDR3; the missing end is completed from the germline J gene. V is TRBV5-1 and J is TRBJ2-3; D is unresolved. V was pared by 4 bases and J by 0 bases, with 9 bases between. This CDR3 has 14 amino acids. Germline CDR1 and CDR2: SGHRS and YFSETQ. CDR3: CASSLGTSTDTQYF. CDR3 bases read: TGCGCCAGCAGCCTAGGAACTAGCACAGATACG. Supplemented by reference TRBV5-1 and TRBJ2-3, the full variable domain reads KAGVTQTPRYLIKTRGQQVTLSCSPISGHRSVSWYQQTPGQGLQFLFEYFSETQRNKGNFPGRFSGRQFSNSRSEMNVSTLELGDSALYLCASSLGTSTDTQYFGPGTRLTVL.